The clone carrying this T cell receptor beta chain came up many times. As to treatment: skin biopsy from PPD injection site in Mantoux-positive individual. The library had UMIs added by 3' ligation of an oligonucleotide to TCR cDNA. These data belong to a study of naive and memory T cell subsets. The CDR3 runs 15 residues. Trimming cost V 5 bases and J 1 base; bases outside gene matches: 6. Germline CDR1 reads SEHNR; CDR2 reads FQNEAQ (reference sequence). Ligated cDNA underwent four rounds of PCR with nested alpha and beta constant region primers and SP2. TCRdb reprocessed the UMI-ligation and nested PCR reads with MiXCR, giving one entry per CDR3 protein. Among around 30,000 distinct CDR3 sequences listed, roughly 6.6% were seen once.

Specimen: skin, collected from a tuberculin skin test site. The rearrangement links TRBV7-9 to TRBJ1-1, with 8 nucleotides matching TRBD1. This TCR was sampled from an adult in good health. The chain's CDR3 is CASSVGQGANTEAFF. Here the CDR3 DNA reads TGTGCCAGCAGCGTAGGACAGGGAGCGAACACTGAAGCTTTCTTT.